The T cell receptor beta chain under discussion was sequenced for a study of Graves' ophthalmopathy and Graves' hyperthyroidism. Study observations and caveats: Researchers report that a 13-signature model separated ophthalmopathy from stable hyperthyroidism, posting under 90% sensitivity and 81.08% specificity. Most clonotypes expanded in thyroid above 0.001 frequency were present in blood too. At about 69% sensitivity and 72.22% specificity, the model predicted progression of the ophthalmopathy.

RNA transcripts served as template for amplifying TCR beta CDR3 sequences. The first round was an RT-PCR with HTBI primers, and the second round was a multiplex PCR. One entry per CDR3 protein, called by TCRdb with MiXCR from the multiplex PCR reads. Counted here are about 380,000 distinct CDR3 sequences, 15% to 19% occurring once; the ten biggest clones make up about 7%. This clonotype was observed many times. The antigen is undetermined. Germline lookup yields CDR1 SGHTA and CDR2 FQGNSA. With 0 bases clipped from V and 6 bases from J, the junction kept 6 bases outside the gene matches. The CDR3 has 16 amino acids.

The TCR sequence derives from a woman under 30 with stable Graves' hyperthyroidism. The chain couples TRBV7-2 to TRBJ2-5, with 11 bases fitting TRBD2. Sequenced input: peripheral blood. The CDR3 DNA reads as TGTGCCAGCAGCTTAGCGCCCGGGACTAGCGGAAAGACCCAGTACTTC. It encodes CASSLAPGTSGKTQYF. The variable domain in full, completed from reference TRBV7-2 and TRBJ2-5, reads GAGVSQSPSNKVTEKGKDVELRCDPISGHTALYWYRQSLGQGLEFLIYFQGNSAPDKSGLPSDRFSAERTGGSVSTLTIQRTQQEDSAVYLCASSLAPGTSGKTQYFGPGTRLLVL.